The T cell receptor (beta chain) described here comes from a study of shared clonotypes between healthy human individuals (dated by TCRdb to 2020 to 2022). For the wider study: Three men and two women, aged 18 to 49 years, made up the cohort. The study deeply sequenced blood TCR repertoires of several healthy adults to estimate repertoire size and the extent of clonotype sharing between individuals. To increase sequencing depth and limit assay-specific biases, TCR repertoire library preparation and sequencing were carried out by different laboratories using diverse techniques. Leukapheresis yielded between about 0.94 and 8.9 billion PBMCs per donor.

Trimming costs V 5 bases and J 1 base, and their ends lie 6 bases apart. CDR3 length: 13 amino acids, cysteine to phenylalanine. Here the CDR3 DNA is all that survives: 39 bases in frame from base 1. The germline V gene (reference sequence) sets CDR1 to PRHDT and CDR2 to FYEKMQ. Of note for this clone: The antigen it binds to is not known. No qualities accompany the bases; no much larger clone lies one base away.

Broad study findings and their caveats: Sampling was limited to blood, and TCR repertoires in tissue likely differ from TCR repertoires in blood. Pairwise subsampling led to the expectation that sequencing depth would affect the degree of clonotype sharing among donors. The genetic and exposure-history diversity represented was limited by the small number of donors.

Donors were healthy HIV-negative adults with no recently reported acute infections or vaccinations. All donors were Caucasian adults living in Nashville, Tennessee, USA. For unsorted samples, some 100 million PBMCs were counted and genomic DNA was extracted with the QIAamp DNA Blood Mini kit. Blood was obtained by leukapheresis, after which PBMCs were separated by Ficoll-Histopaque density gradient centrifugation and cryopreserved in liquid nitrogen vapor phase. TCR CDR3 regions were amplified from genomic DNA by multiplex PCR using the deep immunoSEQ assay. Extracted genomic DNA from each cell subset was spread evenly across all wells of several immunoSEQ 96-well plates, with each plate serving as a replicate. For unsorted PBMC, around 0.3 ug genomic DNA, equal to approximately 30,000 T cell genomes, was loaded into each replicate PCR. Unsorted PBMC genomic DNA was sequenced across ten immunoSEQ deep assay plates. Purified libraries were measured with a Qubit 3.0 fluorometer, size-checked on a Bioanalyzer 2100, and measured again with the KAPA Library Quantification kit. Every immunoSEQ 96-well plate was sequenced on a dedicated single-read 150-cycle Illumina NextSeq 550 flow cell. The original pipeline was this. Because the immunoSEQ output held only junctional sequences and lacked quality scores, the filtering could not match the filtering applied to full-length reads. Sequences were annotated with PyIR, a Python wrapper for IgBLAST v1.9, using IMGT germline references to assign V/J genes and CDR3. Reads were removed for weak V/J assignments (E-value above 1e-6), missing CDR3, stop codons, out-of-frame junctions, or ambiguous translated residues. V3J clonotypes were defined by identical inferred V gene, J gene, and CDR3 amino acid sequence. The percentage overlap between two repertoires was calculated by dividing the number of shared unique clonotypes by the size of the smaller repertoire. Repertoire richness was assessed with RTK rarefaction, the Chao1 estimator, and Recon v2.1 estimates of unobserved clonotypes. In its TCRdb copy, this immuneACCESS table keeps in-frame sequences only and misses some clones. Where compared with another copy, unresolved V genes explain less than half of these, and the others have no known cause. V and J calls plus clone size are reproduced from that table; the DNA served to infer D and trimming. Here the sample has a few hundred thousand clones; 77% occur a single time. About 11% of the sample goes to the ten largest clones.

Recombination joined TRBV13 with TRBJ1-3; the D gene identity is not certain. The sequence derives from a woman in her 40s in good health. Some clones in this sample may be carry-over from other donors' samples. The sequenced material came from PBMCs. The CDR3 corresponds to CASSLRSGNTIYF. The bases read TGTGCCAGCAGCCTCCGATCTGGAAACACCATATATTTT.